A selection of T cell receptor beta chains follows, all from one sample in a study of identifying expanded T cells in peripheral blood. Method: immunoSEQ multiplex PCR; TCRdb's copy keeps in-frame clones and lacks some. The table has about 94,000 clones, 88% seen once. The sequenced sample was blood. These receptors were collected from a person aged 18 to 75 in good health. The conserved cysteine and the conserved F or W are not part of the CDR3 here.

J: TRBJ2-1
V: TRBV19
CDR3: ASSGAGLAGVTEQF

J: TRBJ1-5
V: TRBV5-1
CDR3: ASSLAESGPQH

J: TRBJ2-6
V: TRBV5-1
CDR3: ASSSASGANVLT

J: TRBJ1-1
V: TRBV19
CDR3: ASSIRREAF

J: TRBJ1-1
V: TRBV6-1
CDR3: ASSRGQAGNTEAF

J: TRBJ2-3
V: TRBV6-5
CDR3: ASTRQGARTDTQY

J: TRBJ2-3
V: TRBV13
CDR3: ASSSTRDRSKDTQY

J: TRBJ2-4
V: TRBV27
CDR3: ASSSLGSKNIQY

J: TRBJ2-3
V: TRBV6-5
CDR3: ASSYLAGRGDTQY

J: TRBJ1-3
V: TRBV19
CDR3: ASTRDGSGNTIY

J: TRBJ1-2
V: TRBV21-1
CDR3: ASSKKGDRWNYGYT

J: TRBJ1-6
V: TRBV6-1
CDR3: ASSEGRASPLH

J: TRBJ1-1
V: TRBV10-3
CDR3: AIIGTGLTEAF

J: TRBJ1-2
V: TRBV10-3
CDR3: AIRLGPVNYGYT

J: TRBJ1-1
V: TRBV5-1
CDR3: ASSLGAANTEAF

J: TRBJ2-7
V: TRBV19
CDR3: ASSQETAPSYEQY

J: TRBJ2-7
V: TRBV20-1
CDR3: SADSSYEQY

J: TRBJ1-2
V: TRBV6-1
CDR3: ASSPGTGDGYT

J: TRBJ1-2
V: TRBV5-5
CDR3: ASSWGNRGLASGYT

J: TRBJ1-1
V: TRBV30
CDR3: AWSGGNTEAF

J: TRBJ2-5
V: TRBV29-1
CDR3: SVQNWGTQY

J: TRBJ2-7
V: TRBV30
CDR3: AWRGTHPYEQY

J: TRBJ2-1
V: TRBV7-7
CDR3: ASSLYPGGTYNEQF

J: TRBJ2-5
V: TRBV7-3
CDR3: ASSLRGSGGKETQY

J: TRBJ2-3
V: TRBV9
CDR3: ASSALGFTDTQY

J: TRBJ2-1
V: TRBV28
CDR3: ASSKSAGTVGNEQF

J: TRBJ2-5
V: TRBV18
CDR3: ASSPRAGVDAQY

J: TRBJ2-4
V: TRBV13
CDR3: ASSPRLAGDVSIQY

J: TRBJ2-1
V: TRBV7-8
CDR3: ASSGLGRGSYNEQF

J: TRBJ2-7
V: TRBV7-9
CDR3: ASSPDRAEQY

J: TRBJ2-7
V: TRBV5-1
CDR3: ASSLYSSGSSYEQY

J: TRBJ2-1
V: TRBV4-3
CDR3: ASSQEFFGTGEQF